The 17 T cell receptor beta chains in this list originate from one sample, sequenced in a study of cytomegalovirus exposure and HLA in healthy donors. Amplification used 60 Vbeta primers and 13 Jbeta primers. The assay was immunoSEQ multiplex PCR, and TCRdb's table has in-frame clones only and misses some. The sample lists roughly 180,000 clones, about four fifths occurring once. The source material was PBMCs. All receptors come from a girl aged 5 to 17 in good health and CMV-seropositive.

CDR3 in DNA: TGTGCCAGCAGCTCTAGCGGGGGGATCTCCTACAATGAGCAGTTCTTC. It is translated as CASSSSGGISYNEQFF. The chain combines TRBV27 with TRBJ2-1, with TRBD2 matching over 11 bases. Germline CDR1 and CDR2: MNHEY and SMNVEV (reference sequence). The CDR3 extends over 16 amino acids. After removal of 6 bases from V and 0 bases from J, the junction contained 4 bases not matched to a gene.

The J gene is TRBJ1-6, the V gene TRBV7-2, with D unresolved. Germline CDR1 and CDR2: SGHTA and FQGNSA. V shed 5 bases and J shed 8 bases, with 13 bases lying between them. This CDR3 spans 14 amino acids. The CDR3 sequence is CASSTQPGDSPLHF. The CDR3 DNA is TGTGCCAGCAGCACGCAGCCCGGGGATTCACCCCTCCACTTT.

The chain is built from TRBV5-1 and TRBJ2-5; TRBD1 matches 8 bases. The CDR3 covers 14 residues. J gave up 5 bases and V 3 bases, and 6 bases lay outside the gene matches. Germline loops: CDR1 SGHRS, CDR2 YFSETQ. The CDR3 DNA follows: TGCGCCAGCAGCTCAGGGGGCGGTTCCGAGACCCAGTACTTC. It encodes CASSSGGGSETQYF.

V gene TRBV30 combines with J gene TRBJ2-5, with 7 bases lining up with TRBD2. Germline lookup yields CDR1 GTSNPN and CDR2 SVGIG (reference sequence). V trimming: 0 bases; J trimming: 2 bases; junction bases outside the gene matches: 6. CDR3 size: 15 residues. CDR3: CAWSVHGRGQETQYF. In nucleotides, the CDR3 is TGTGCCTGGAGTGTACATGGGAGGGGTCAAGAGACCCAGTACTTC.

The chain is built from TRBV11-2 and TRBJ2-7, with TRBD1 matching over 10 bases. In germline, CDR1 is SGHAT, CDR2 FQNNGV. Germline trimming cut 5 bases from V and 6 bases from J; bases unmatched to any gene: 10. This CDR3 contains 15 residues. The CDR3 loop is CASSTTGTGAGEQYF. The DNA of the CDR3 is TGTGCCAGCAGCACTACCGGGACAGGGGCGGGCGAGCAGTACTTC.

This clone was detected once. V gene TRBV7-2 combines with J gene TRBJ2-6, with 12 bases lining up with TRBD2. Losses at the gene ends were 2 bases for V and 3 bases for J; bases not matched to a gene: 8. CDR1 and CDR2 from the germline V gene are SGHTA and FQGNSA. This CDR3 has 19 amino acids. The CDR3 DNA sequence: TGTGCCAGCAGCTTACTCGGACTAGCGGGGACTGGTGGGGCCAACGTCCTGACTTTC. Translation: CASSLLGLAGTGGANVLTF.

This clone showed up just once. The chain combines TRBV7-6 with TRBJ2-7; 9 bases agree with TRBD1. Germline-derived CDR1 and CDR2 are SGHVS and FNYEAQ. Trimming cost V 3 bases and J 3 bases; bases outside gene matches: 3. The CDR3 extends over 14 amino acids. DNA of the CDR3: TGTGCCAGCAGCTTCGACAGGGGGATCTACGAGCAGTACTTC. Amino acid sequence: CASSFDRGIYEQYF.

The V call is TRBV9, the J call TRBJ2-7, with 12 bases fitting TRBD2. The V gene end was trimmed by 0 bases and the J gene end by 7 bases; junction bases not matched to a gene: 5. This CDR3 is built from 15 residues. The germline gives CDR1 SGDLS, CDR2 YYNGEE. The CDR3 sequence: CASSVETSGGGEQYF. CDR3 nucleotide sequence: TGTGCCAGCAGCGTAGAGACTAGCGGGGGAGGAGAGCAGTACTTC.

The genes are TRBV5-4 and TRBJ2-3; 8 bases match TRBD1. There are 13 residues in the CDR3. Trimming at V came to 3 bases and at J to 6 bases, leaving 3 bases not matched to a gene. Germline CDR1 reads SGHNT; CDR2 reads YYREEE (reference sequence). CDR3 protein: CASSSTGVDTQYF. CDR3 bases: TGTGCCAGCAGCTCGACAGGGGTCGATACGCAGTATTTT.

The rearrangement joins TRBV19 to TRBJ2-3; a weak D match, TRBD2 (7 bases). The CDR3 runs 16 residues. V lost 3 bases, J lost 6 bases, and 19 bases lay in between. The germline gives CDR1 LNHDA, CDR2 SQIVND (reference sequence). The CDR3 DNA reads TGTGCCAGTAGTATTGGGGTGAGGGGGGGCCGGGATACGCAGTATTTT. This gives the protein CASSIGVRGGRDTQYF.

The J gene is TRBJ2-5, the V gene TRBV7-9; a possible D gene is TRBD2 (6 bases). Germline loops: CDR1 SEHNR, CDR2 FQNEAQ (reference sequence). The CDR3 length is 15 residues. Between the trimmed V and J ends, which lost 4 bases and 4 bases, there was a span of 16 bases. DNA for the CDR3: TGTGCCAGCAGCTACCCTCGCGGGGCGGCAGAGACCCAGTACTTC. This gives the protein CASSYPRGAAETQYF. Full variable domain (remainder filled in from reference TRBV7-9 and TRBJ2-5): DTGVSQNPRHKITKRGQNVTFRCDPISEHNRLYWYRQTLGQGPEFLTYFQNEAQLEKSRLLSDRFSAERPKGSFSTLEIQRTEQGDSAMYLCASSYPRGAAETQYFGPGTRLLVL.

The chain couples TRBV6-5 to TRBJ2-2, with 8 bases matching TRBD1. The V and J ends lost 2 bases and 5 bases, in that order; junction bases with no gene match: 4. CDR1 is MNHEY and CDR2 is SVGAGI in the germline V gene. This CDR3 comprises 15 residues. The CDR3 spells CASSYRDRWTGELFF. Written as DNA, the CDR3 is TGTGCCAGCAGTTACCGGGACAGGTGGACCGGGGAGCTGTTTTTT.

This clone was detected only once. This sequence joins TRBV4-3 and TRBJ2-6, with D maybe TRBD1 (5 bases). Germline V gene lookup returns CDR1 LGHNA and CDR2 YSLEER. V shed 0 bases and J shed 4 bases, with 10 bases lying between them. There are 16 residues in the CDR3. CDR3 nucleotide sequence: TGCGCCAGCAGCCAAGACGGACACCCGGGGGCCAACGTCCTGACTTTC. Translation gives CASSQDGHPGANVLTF.

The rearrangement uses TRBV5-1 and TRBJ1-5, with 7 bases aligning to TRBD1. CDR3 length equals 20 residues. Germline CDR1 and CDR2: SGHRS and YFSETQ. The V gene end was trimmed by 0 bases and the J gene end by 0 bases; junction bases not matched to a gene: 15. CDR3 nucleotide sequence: TGCGCCAGCAGCTTGGGGGTGGAACAGGGGCGGTATTATAGCAATCAGCCCCAGCATTTT. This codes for CASSLGVEQGRYYSNQPQHF.

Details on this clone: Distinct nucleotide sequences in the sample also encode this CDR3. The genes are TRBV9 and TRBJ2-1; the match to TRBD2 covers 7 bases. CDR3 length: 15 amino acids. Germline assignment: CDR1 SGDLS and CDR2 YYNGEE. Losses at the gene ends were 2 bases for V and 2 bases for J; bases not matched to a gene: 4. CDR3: CASSVGGGTYNEQFF. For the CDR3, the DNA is TGTGCCAGCAGCGTGGGCGGGGGTACCTACAATGAGCAGTTCTTC.

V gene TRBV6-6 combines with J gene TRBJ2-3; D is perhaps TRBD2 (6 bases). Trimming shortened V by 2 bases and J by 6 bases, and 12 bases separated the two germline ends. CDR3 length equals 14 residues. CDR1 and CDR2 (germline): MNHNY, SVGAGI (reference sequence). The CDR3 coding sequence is TGTGCCAGCAGTTACCGCCGGGACTCTGATACGCAGTATTTT. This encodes CASSYRRDSDTQYF.

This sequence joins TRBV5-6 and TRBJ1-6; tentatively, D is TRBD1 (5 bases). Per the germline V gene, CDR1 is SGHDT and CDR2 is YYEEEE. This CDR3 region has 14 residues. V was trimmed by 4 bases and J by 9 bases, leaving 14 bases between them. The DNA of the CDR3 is TGTGCCAGCAGCCCCGAACGGGGGTTTTCACCCCTCCACTTT. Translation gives CASSPERGFSPLHF.